The next 10 T cell receptor beta chains were all read from a single sample in a study of blood T cell repertoires in COVID-19. Profiled with immunoSEQ multiplex PCR; TCRdb holds only in-frame clones, not every one. The sample lists 130,000 or so clones; less than 90% were seen once. Specimen: peripheral blood. The receptors shown here come from a man in his 60s with acute or convalescent COVID-19.

The V gene is TRBV6-5, the J gene TRBJ2-5, with TRBD1 identical over 9 bases. The germline V gene has CDR1 MNHEY and CDR2 SVGAGI. Trimming removed 2 bases from V and 2 bases from J; junction bases left unmatched: 0. This CDR3 has 14 residues. Here the CDR3 reads CASSYGTGQETQYF. CDR3 in DNA: TGTGCCAGCAGTTACGGGACAGGGCAAGAGACCCAGTACTTC.

The rearrangement uses TRBV5-4 and TRBJ1-2; D uncertain. With 0 bases removed from V and 3 bases from J, the gap between germline ends came to 9 bases. From germline, CDR1 is SGHNT and CDR2 YYREEE (reference sequence). This CDR3 contains 14 residues. The CDR3 DNA reads as TGTGCCAGCAGCTTGGAGCGTGTGTACTATGGCTACACCTTC. Translation: CASSLERVYYGYTF.

J is TRBJ1-1 and V is TRBV7-9; 7 nucleotides agree with TRBD1. The CDR3 runs 16 residues. CDR1 is SEHNR, CDR2 FQNEAQ, per germline (reference sequence). V shed 5 bases and J 1 base; nucleotides not matched to a gene: 10. In nucleotides, the CDR3 is TGTGCCAGCAGCCTTGGACAGGTTAGCACGAACACTGAAGCTTTCTTT. Protein sequence: CASSLGQVSTNTEAFF.

The sample holds one count of this clone. The gene calls are TRBV5-1 and TRBJ1-4; D gene unclear. Trimming shortened V by 1 base and J by 8 bases, and 12 bases separated the two germline ends. CDR1 SGHRS and CDR2 YFSETQ come from the germline V gene. The CDR3 has 14 residues. The CDR3 DNA is TGCGCCAGCAGCTTGTCAGGCCAACAGGAAAAACTGTTTTTT. Translating gives CASSLSGQQEKLFF.

The V gene is TRBV6-1, the J gene TRBJ2-2; D is possibly TRBD2 (6 bases). The CDR3 is made up of 15 amino acids. V gave up 2 bases and J gave up 4 bases, with 11 bases separating them. Germline-derived CDR1 and CDR2 are MNHNS and SASEGT. CDR3 in amino acids: CASSEKLAITGELFF. The CDR3 DNA is TGTGCCAGCAGTGAAAAACTAGCTATCACCGGGGAGCTGTTTTTT.

This rearrangement joins TRBV2 to TRBJ1-6, with D unresolved. The CDR3 length is 16 residues. Germline lookup yields CDR1 SNHLY and CDR2 FYNNEI. V was pared by 6 bases and J by 0 bases, with 12 bases between. The CDR3 region is CASSPSGISYNSPLHF. The CDR3, as DNA: TGTGCCAGCAGCCCATCCGGTATCTCCTATAATTCACCCCTCCACTTT.

V and J are TRBV7-3 and TRBJ2-3; 8 bases line up with TRBD1. V shed 5 bases and J 1 base; nucleotides not matched to a gene: 5. Germline CDR1 is SGHTA and CDR2 is FQGTGA. The CDR3 runs to 15 residues. The CDR3: CASSRTGIGTDTQYF. DNA of the CDR3: TGTGCCAGCAGCCGGACAGGGATTGGCACAGATACGCAGTATTTT.

CDR3 nucleotides: TGTGCCTGGAGTGGTACAGCTATGAACACTGAAGCTTTCTTT. Amino acid sequence: CAWSGTAMNTEAFF. The J gene is TRBJ1-1, the V gene TRBV30; no reliable D call. Trimming pared 1 base from V and 0 bases from J, leaving 9 bases between. Germline loops: CDR1 GTSNPN, CDR2 SVGIG (reference sequence). The CDR3 is 14 amino acids.

V gene TRBV7-2 combines with J gene TRBJ2-7; the match to TRBD2 covers 12 bases. Trimming removed 2 bases from V and 7 bases from J; junction bases left unmatched: 12. The CDR3 is made up of 17 amino acids. Looked up from germline, CDR1 is SGHTA and CDR2 is FQGNSA. CDR3 protein: CASSLNPPTSGRYEQYF. The CDR3 DNA reads as TGTGCCAGCAGCTTAAATCCCCCGACTAGCGGGAGATATGAGCAGTACTTC. Combining the CDR3 with reference TRBV7-2 and TRBJ2-7 gives the whole variable domain GAGVSQSPSNKVTEKGKDVELRCDPISGHTALYWYRQSLGQGLEFLIYFQGNSAPDKSGLPSDRFSAERTGGSVSTLTIQRTQQEDSAVYLCASSLNPPTSGRYEQYFGPGTRLTVT.

The J gene is TRBJ1-3, the V gene TRBV6-5; possibly TRBD1 for D (6 bases). The V and J ends lost 7 bases and 3 bases respectively, with 13 bases between them. Germline assignment: CDR1 MNHEY and CDR2 SVGAGI. This CDR3 comprises 14 residues. The CDR3 here is CASNRQAGGNTIYF. CDR3 nucleotides: TGTGCCAGCAACCGACAGGCTGGTGGAAACACCATATATTTT.